The clone carrying this TCR beta chain was seen once. TCRdb's copy holds only in-frame clones and misses some; the assay was immunoSEQ multiplex PCR. This sample has approximately 86,000 clones, with more than 85% found just once. These data are taken from a study of control samples from healthy donors and cancer patients. The CDR3 has 16 residues. After removal of 5 bases from V and 0 bases from J, the junction contained 6 bases not matched to a gene. The germline CDR1 and CDR2 sequences are KGHDR and SFDVKD. The rearrangement links TRBV24-1 to TRBJ2-1; 7 bases match TRBD2. The sequence was collected from a woman in her 30s in good health. Sequencing was carried out using blood. The DNA for the CDR3 is TGTGCCACCAGTGGTCGACGGACTAGCTCCTACAATGAGCAGTTCTTC. Encoded protein: CATSGRRTSSYNEQFF.